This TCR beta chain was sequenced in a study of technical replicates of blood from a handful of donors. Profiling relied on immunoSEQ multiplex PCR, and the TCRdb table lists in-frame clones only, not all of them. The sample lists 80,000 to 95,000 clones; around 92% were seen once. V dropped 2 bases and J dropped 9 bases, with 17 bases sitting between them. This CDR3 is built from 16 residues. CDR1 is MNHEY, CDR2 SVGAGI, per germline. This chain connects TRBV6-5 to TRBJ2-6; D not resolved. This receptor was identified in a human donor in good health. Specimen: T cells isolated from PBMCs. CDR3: CASSYATNIPYNVLTF. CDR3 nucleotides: TGTGCCAGCAGTTACGCGACAAACATCCCTTACAACGTCCTGACTTTC.